These T cell receptor beta chains were read from a single sample in a study of PD-L1 blockade in urothelial cancer. Only in-frame clones appear in the TCRdb table, and some are missing; sequencing was by immunoSEQ multiplex PCR. Among 30,000 to 40,000 clones listed, 65% to 90% were seen once. Sequences were derived from PBMCs, sampled around atezolizumab (anti-PD-L1) treatment. The receptors come from a man aged 55 to 70 with urothelial cancer. Both conserved end residues are part of each CDR3. D genes are given only for firm matches. Expanded clones are given a class, and other clones once, few, many or no size at all.

clone_size	d_call	v_call	j_call	cdr3_aa	cdr3_nt
NA	NA	TRBV5-6	TRBJ2-7	CASSVSYEQYF	TGTGCCAGCAGCGTGAGTTACGAGCAGTACTTC
NA	NA	TRBV5-1	TRBJ1-1	CASSPGPRQNTEAFF	TGCGCCAGCAGCCCAGGGCCTCGCCAAAACACTGAAGCTTTCTTT
NA	TRBD1	TRBV7-9	TRBJ1-2	CASSTPAPGQGAGYTF	TGTGCCAGCAGCACCCCAGCCCCGGGACAGGGGGCAGGCTACACCTTC
NA	TRBD2	TRBV2	TRBJ2-3	CASSIKLAGGPNTQYF	TGTGCCAGCAGTATAAAACTAGCGGGGGGGCCAAATACGCAGTATTTT
NA	TRBD1	TRBV5-5	TRBJ2-7	CASSPWDRAEQYF	TGTGCCAGCAGCCCCTGGGACAGGGCCGAGCAGTACTTC
once	TRBD1	TRBV10-3	TRBJ1-4	CAIRSDRDNEKLFF	TGTGCCATCAGGAGCGACAGGGACAATGAAAAACTGTTTTTT
few	TRBD2	TRBV10-1	TRBJ2-2	CATPLLYGTSWCTGELFF	TGCGCCACCCCGCTGTTATATGGGACTAGCTGGTGCACCGGGGAGCTGTTTTTT
NA	TRBD2	TRBV2	TRBJ2-3	CASSGLFGGSDTQYF	TGTGCCAGCAGTGGGCTCTTCGGGGGGTCAGATACGCAGTATTTT
NA	NA	TRBV2	TRBJ1-4	CASTPSMREGEKLFF	TGTGCCAGCACCCCCAGTATGAGGGAGGGTGAAAAACTGTTTTTT
NA	NA	TRBV10-1	TRBJ2-3	CASSESTFSSTDTQYF	TGCGCCAGCAGTGAGTCGACATTTAGTAGCACAGATACGCAGTATTTT
NA	NA	TRBV7-2	TRBJ1-2	CASSLDREHNYGYTF	TGTGCCAGCAGCTTAGACAGGGAGCATAACTATGGCTACACCTTC
NA	TRBD2	TRBV5-1	TRBJ2-3	CASTSGGGTDTQYF	TGCGCCAGCACCTCGGGGGGGGGAACAGATACGCAGTATTTT
NA	NA	TRBV5-1	TRBJ1-1	CASSPATVFVGVTEAFF	TGCGCCAGCAGCCCCGCGACAGTTTTCGTCGGTGTCACTGAAGCTTTCTTT
NA	NA	TRBV15	TRBJ1-2	CATQGPYGYTF	TGTGCCACCCAGGGGCCGTATGGCTACACCTTC
NA	TRBD1	TRBV6-1	TRBJ1-2	CASRTGTEGGYTF	TGTGCCAGCCGAACCGGGACAGAGGGTGGCTACACCTTC
NA	NA	TRBV5-1	TRBJ2-1	CASSLQRLNNEQFF	TGCGCCAGCAGCTTGCAGAGGCTTAACAATGAGCAGTTCTTC